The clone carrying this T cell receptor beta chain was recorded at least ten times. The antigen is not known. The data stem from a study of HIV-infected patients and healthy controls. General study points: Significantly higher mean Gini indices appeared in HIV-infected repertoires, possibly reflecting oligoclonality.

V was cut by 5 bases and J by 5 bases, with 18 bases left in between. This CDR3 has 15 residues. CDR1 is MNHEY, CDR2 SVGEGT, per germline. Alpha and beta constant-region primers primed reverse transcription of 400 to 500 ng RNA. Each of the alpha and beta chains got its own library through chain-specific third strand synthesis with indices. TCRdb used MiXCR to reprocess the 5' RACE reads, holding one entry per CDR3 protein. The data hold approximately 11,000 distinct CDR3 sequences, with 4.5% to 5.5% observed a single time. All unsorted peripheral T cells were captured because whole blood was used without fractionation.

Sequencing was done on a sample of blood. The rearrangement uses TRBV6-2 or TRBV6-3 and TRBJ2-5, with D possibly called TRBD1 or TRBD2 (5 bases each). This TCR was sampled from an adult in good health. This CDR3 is CASSPDSFGGETQYF. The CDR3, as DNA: TGTGCCAGCAGTCCCGACAGTTTCGGCGGGGAGACCCAGTACTTC.